This T cell receptor beta chain is from a study of blood T cell repertoires in COVID-19. In the authors' workflow: Amplified reference gene primers provided the basis for estimating nucleated cell counts. TCRdb's table, derived via immunoSEQ multiplex PCR, lists solely in-frame clones and lacks some. The DNA gave D and trimming, while V, J and clone size come from that table. This table has over 150,000 clones, approximately 88% appearing once. This clone was detected ten times or more. Patients from Seattle were sampled longitudinally, starting during active infection. The germline V gene has CDR1 SGHDT and CDR2 YYEEEE. This CDR3 is built from 16 residues. V lost 2 bases and J lost 4, with 13 bases in between.

The sequenced material came from peripheral blood. V usage is TRBV5-6 and J usage is TRBJ1-6, with D uncertain. The sequence derives from a woman aged 40-49 years with COVID-19, enrolled during active disease. CDR3 residues: CASSFKPFFYNSPLHF. As DNA, the CDR3 is TGTGCCAGCAGCTTCAAGCCTTTTTTTTATAATTCACCCCTCCACTTT.